Listed below are T cell receptor beta chains from one sample, sequenced in a study of early T cells in non-severe SARS-CoV-2 infection. TCRdb passed the 5' RACE reads through MiXCR, listing each CDR3 protein once. The sample has 85,000 to 95,000 distinct CDR3 sequences; about 15% are singletons. The sequenced material came from whole blood. The receptors come from an adult who was a healthcare worker with PCR-confirmed SARS-CoV-2 infection or an uninfected control (not recorded which). Each CDR3 is given without its conserved first and last residue. The order of the fields is CDR3 protein, J gene, CDR3 length, V gene.

cdr3_aa: SATRLAASGNTIY; j_call: TRBJ1-3; cdr3_length: 13; v_call: TRBV20-1
cdr3_aa: ASSLDHIVNEQF; j_call: TRBJ2-1; cdr3_length: 12; v_call: TRBV7-2
cdr3_aa: SARDGRPEKLF; j_call: TRBJ1-4; cdr3_length: 11; v_call: TRBV20-1
cdr3_aa: ASSAAYLRGDEQF; j_call: TRBJ2-1; cdr3_length: 13; v_call: TRBV7-6
cdr3_aa: ASSPTPGDNEQF; j_call: TRBJ2-1; cdr3_length: 12; v_call: TRBV7-9
cdr3_aa: ASRYGTHPQETQY; j_call: TRBJ2-5; cdr3_length: 13; v_call: TRBV7-2
cdr3_aa: ASSEIKETQY; j_call: TRBJ2-5; cdr3_length: 10; v_call: TRBV6-1
cdr3_aa: ASSLRGQGNEKLF; j_call: TRBJ1-4; cdr3_length: 13; v_call: TRBV12-3/TRBV12-4
cdr3_aa: ASSQGGTSRAGELF; j_call: TRBJ2-2; cdr3_length: 14; v_call: TRBV4-2
cdr3_aa: ASSHGRPRVSGNTIY; j_call: TRBJ1-3; cdr3_length: 15; v_call: TRBV3-1
cdr3_aa: ASIGQPNTEAF; j_call: TRBJ1-1; cdr3_length: 11; v_call: TRBV6-6
cdr3_aa: ASSQNRDMKNIQY; j_call: TRBJ2-4; cdr3_length: 13; v_call: TRBV3-1
cdr3_aa: ASSDRGLIQPQH; j_call: TRBJ1-5; cdr3_length: 12; v_call: TRBV2
cdr3_aa: ASSVVGTALYGYT; j_call: TRBJ1-2; cdr3_length: 13; v_call: TRBV9
cdr3_aa: ATSDRTANTGELF; j_call: TRBJ2-2; cdr3_length: 13; v_call: TRBV24-1
cdr3_aa: ASRDSYSGANVLT; j_call: TRBJ2-6; cdr3_length: 13; v_call: TRBV5-1
cdr3_aa: SAQASAFTGELF; j_call: TRBJ2-2; cdr3_length: 12; v_call: TRBV20-1
cdr3_aa: ASSFITGGTGELF; j_call: TRBJ2-2; cdr3_length: 13; v_call: TRBV5-5
cdr3_aa: ASSSRTGDSPLH; j_call: TRBJ1-6; cdr3_length: 12; v_call: TRBV5-1
cdr3_aa: ASTRDRGPLLSNQPQH; j_call: TRBJ1-5; cdr3_length: 16; v_call: TRBV11-2
cdr3_aa: ASSYRGYGYT; j_call: TRBJ1-2; cdr3_length: 10; v_call: TRBV3-1
cdr3_aa: SVMGKYTDTQY; j_call: TRBJ2-3; cdr3_length: 11; v_call: TRBV29-1
cdr3_aa: SANGGQGQPQH; j_call: TRBJ1-5; cdr3_length: 11; v_call: TRBV20-1
cdr3_aa: ASSPEVQETQY; j_call: TRBJ2-5; cdr3_length: 11; v_call: TRBV7-9
cdr3_aa: SVVTSGGNTGELF; j_call: TRBJ2-2; cdr3_length: 13; v_call: TRBV29-1
cdr3_aa: ACFRVNRDPNYGYT; j_call: TRBJ1-2; cdr3_length: 14; v_call: TRBV30
cdr3_aa: ASRKDRAGNEQF; j_call: TRBJ2-1; cdr3_length: 12; v_call: TRBV6-2/TRBV6-3
cdr3_aa: ASSHLGGGALETQY; j_call: TRBJ2-5; cdr3_length: 14; v_call: TRBV6-1
cdr3_aa: ASRTTQGMQDQPQH; j_call: TRBJ1-5; cdr3_length: 14; v_call: TRBV2
cdr3_aa: ASSPVPGQDGGVDTQY; j_call: TRBJ2-3; cdr3_length: 16; v_call: TRBV3-1
cdr3_aa: ASSQVAANTEAF; j_call: TRBJ1-1; cdr3_length: 12; v_call: TRBV3-1
cdr3_aa: SARSVEGYGYT; j_call: TRBJ1-2; cdr3_length: 11; v_call: TRBV20-1
cdr3_aa: ASSLGARASTDTQY; j_call: TRBJ2-3; cdr3_length: 14; v_call: TRBV5-1
cdr3_aa: ASSYPGVSDEKLF; j_call: TRBJ1-4; cdr3_length: 13; v_call: TRBV2
cdr3_aa: ASSRQGGTGELF; j_call: TRBJ2-2; cdr3_length: 12; v_call: TRBV6-1
cdr3_aa: ASSYSLAEGTQY; j_call: TRBJ2-5; cdr3_length: 12; v_call: TRBV6-6
cdr3_aa: ASSLGQVTDTQY; j_call: TRBJ2-3; cdr3_length: 12; v_call: TRBV5-1
cdr3_aa: ASSSPPSGTGGETFYGYT; j_call: TRBJ1-2; cdr3_length: 18; v_call: TRBV7-9
cdr3_aa: ASSPKDSRIGYT; j_call: TRBJ1-2; cdr3_length: 12; v_call: TRBV5-5
cdr3_aa: ASSESRRPDYGYT; j_call: TRBJ1-2; cdr3_length: 13; v_call: TRBV10-2
cdr3_aa: ATSTRLDRGRETQY; j_call: TRBJ2-5; cdr3_length: 14; v_call: TRBV15
cdr3_aa: ASSSGAYNEQF; j_call: TRBJ2-1; cdr3_length: 11; v_call: TRBV7-6
cdr3_aa: ASRVGSRKLF; j_call: TRBJ2-2; cdr3_length: 10; v_call: TRBV12-3/TRBV12-4
cdr3_aa: ASSPRQGGETQY; j_call: TRBJ2-5; cdr3_length: 12; v_call: TRBV5-1
cdr3_aa: ASPGPNTGELF; j_call: TRBJ2-2; cdr3_length: 11; v_call: TRBV6-1
cdr3_aa: ASTRQGGETQY; j_call: TRBJ2-5; cdr3_length: 11; v_call: TRBV2
cdr3_aa: ASSPRGDEQF; j_call: TRBJ2-1; cdr3_length: 10; v_call: TRBV6-6
cdr3_aa: SARSDNSPLH; j_call: TRBJ1-6; cdr3_length: 10; v_call: TRBV20-1
cdr3_aa: ASSYPAPPGWTGELF; j_call: TRBJ2-2; cdr3_length: 15; v_call: TRBV6-2/TRBV6-3
cdr3_aa: ASGLGQKDHDTQY; j_call: TRBJ2-3; cdr3_length: 13; v_call: TRBV12-5
cdr3_aa: ASSRTDQETQY; j_call: TRBJ2-5; cdr3_length: 11; v_call: TRBV14
cdr3_aa: ASSEAPTDTQY; j_call: TRBJ2-3; cdr3_length: 11; v_call: TRBV2
cdr3_aa: ASSLVAGSNQPQH; j_call: TRBJ1-5; cdr3_length: 13; v_call: TRBV7-8
cdr3_aa: ASSLPIAGGAREQF; j_call: TRBJ2-1; cdr3_length: 14; v_call: TRBV7-9
cdr3_aa: ASSLQNSAGELF; j_call: TRBJ2-2; cdr3_length: 12; v_call: TRBV7-6
cdr3_aa: SARDLGTGGNTIY; j_call: TRBJ1-3; cdr3_length: 13; v_call: TRBV20-1